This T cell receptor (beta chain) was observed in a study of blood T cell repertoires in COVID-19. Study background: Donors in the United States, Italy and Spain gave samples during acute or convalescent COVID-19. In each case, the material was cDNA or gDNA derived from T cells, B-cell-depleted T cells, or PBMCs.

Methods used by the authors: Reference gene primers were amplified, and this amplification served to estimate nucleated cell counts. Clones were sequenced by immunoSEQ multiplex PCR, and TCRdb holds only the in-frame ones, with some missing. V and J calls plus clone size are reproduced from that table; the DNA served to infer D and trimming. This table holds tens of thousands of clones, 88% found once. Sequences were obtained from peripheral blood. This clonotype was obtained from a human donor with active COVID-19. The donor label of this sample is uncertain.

The CDR3 nucleotides read TGTGCCACCTCTTCAGTCAGCTCCTACGAGCAGTACTTC. It yields the protein CATSSVSSYEQYF. This chain connects TRBV6-5 to TRBJ2-7; the D is unclear. Germline lookup yields CDR1 MNHEY and CDR2 SVGAGI. The CDR3 extends over 13 amino acids. With 10 bases removed from V and 0 bases from J, the gap between germline ends came to 13 bases.